A single sample is the source of the 6 T cell receptor beta chains below, sequenced in a study of blood T cells in healthy people across ages. A second PCR, run for about 7 to 11 cycles, used a sample-barcoded 5' primer plus a J-beta primer mix. Each CDR3 protein is one row after TCRdb ran MiXCR on the 5' RACE reads. The sample has hundreds of thousands of distinct CDR3 sequences, 58% seen once. Sequencing was done on a sample of blood. These receptor sequences come from a man aged 55-75 years in good health.

The V gene is TRBV12-3 or TRBV12-4, the J gene TRBJ2-3; D perhaps matches TRBD1 (6 bases). The CDR3 extends over 15 amino acids. V lost 6 bases and J 4 bases, leaving 17 bases between the germline ends. CDR3 bases: TGTGCCAGCAGCCTCAACAGGGCTGGGGCAGATACGCAGTATTTT. It codes for CASSLNRAGADTQYF.

The V and J genes are TRBV12-3 or TRBV12-4 and TRBJ1-2; 9 nucleotides align to TRBD1. The J segment lost 4 bases and the V segment lost 7 bases, leaving 13 bases of the junction unmatched. The CDR3 runs to 16 residues. The CDR3 DNA reads TGTGCCAGCACCCTCTGGGGTACAGGGGGCGTCTATGGCTACACCTTC. Translating gives CASTLWGTGGVYGYTF.

The rearrangement links TRBV20-1 to TRBJ2-4; D gene uncertain. Trimming shortened V by 0 bases and J by 0 bases, and 3 bases separated the two germline ends. This CDR3 contains 13 residues. The germline V gene has CDR1 DFQATT and CDR2 SNEGSKA (reference sequence). The CDR3 DNA reads TGCAGTGCTAGAGAGGTAGCCAAAAACATTCAGTACTTC. Its protein is CSAREVAKNIQYF.

The CDR3 protein is CASNQDRDSPLHF. In DNA form, the CDR3 reads TGTGCCAGTAACCAAGACAGGGATTCACCCCTCCACTTT. This sequence joins TRBV19 and TRBJ1-6, with 7 bases matching TRBD1. CDR3 length: 13 amino acids. The trim removed 7 bases at V and 8 bases at J, leaving 5 bases unmatched. The germline gives CDR1 LNHDA, CDR2 SQIVND (reference sequence). The variable domain in full, completed from reference TRBV19 and TRBJ1-6, reads DGGITQSPKYLFRKEGQNVTLSCEQNLNHDAMYWYRQDPGQGLRLIYYSQIVNDFQKGDIAEGYSVSREKKESFPLTVTSAQKNPTAFYLCASNQDRDSPLHFGNGTRLTVT.

V is TRBV20-1 and J is TRBJ1-4; D not resolved. The V gene's germline CDR1 is DFQATT and CDR2 SNEGSKA (reference sequence). The ends were cut back, 3 bases at V and 8 bases at J, with 10 bases in the middle. The CDR3 totals 12 residues. DNA of the CDR3: TGCAGTGCTAGCACGGAAGGGGAAAAACTGTTTTTT. It translates to CSASTEGEKLFF.

Comment on this clonotype: This may arise from a read error, as a much more abundant clone is one base away. V is TRBV6-5 and J is TRBJ2-1, with D perhaps given as TRBD1 or TRBD2 (6 bases each). The J call may be faulty, since TRBJ2-7 better matches the DNA end. Germline V gives CDR1 MNHEY, CDR2 SVGAGI. CDR3 length: 14 amino acids. CDR3 in amino acids: CASSLSGDSDEQYF. Here the CDR3 DNA reads TGTGCCAGCAGTTTGTCAGGGGACTCCGACGAGCAGTACTTC.